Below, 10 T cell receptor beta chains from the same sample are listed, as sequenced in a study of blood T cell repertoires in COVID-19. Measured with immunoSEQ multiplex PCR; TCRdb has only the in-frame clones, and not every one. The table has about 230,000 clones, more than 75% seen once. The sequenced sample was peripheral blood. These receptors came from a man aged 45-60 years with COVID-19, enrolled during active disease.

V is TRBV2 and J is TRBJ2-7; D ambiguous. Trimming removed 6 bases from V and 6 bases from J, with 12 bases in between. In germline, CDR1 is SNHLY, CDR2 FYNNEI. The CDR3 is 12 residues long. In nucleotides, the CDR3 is TGTGCCAGCAGCTACACTATAGGCGAGCAGTACTTC. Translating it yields CASSYTIGEQYF.

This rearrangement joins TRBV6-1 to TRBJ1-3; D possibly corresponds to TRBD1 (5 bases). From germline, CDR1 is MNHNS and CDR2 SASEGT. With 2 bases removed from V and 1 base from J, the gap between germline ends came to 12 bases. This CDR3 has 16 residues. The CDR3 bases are TGTGCCAGCAGTGAATTGGGGCAGCGTTCTGGAAACACCATATATTTT. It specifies CASSELGQRSGNTIYF.

DNA for the CDR3: TGTGCCAGCAGCCCCTTATTAGGTGGAGTCCAAGAGACCCAGTACTTC. The encoded protein is CASSPLLGGVQETQYF. The chain joins TRBV7-9 to TRBJ2-5, with no clear D. Trimming pared 5 bases from V and 1 base from J, leaving 17 bases between. This CDR3 is 16 amino acids long. Germline CDR1 and CDR2: SEHNR and FQNEAQ (reference sequence).

The DNA of the CDR3 is TGTGCCAGCAGCCCTCGGGACACCGATAGCAATCAGCCCCAGCATTTT. Protein: CASSPRDTDSNQPQHF. The J gene is TRBJ1-5, the V gene TRBV9; D is possibly TRBD1 (6 bases). CDR3 length: 16 residues. Trimming took off 4 bases at V and 0 bases at J, with 14 bases between the two ends. Looked up from germline, CDR1 is SGDLS and CDR2 is YYNGEE.

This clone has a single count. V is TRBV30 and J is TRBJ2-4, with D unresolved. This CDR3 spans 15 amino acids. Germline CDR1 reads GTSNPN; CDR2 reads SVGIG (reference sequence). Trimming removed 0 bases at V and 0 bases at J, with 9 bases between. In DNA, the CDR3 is TGTGCCTGGAGTGTAGCTAGTGTAGCCAAAAACATTCAGTACTTC. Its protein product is CAWSVASVAKNIQYF. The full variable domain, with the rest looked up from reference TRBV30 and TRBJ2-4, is SQTIHQWPATLVQPVGSPLSLECTVEGTSNPNLYWYRQAAGRGLQLLFYSVGIGQISSEVPQNLSASRPQDRQFILSSKKLLLSDSGFYLCAWSVASVAKNIQYFGAGTRLSVL.

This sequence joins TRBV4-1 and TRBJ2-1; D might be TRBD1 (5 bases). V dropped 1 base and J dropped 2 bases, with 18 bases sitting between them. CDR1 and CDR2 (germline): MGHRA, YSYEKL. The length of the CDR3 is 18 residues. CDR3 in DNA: TGCGCCAGCAGCCAAGTTACATCTTTGGGGCCGCCCTACAATGAGCAGTTCTTC. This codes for CASSQVTSLGPPYNEQFF.

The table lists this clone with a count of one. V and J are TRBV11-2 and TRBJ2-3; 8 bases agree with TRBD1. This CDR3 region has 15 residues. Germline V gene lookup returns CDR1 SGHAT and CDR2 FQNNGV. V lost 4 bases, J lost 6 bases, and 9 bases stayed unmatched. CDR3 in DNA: TGTGCCAGCAGCTCGGACAGGGTACGTTCGGATACGCAGTATTTT. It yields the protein CASSSDRVRSDTQYF.

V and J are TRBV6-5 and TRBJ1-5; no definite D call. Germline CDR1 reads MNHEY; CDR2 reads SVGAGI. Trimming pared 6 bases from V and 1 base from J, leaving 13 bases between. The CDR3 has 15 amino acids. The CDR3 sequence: CASRGGGPSNQPQHF. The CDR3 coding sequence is TGTGCCAGCAGGGGAGGAGGGCCGAGCAATCAGCCCCAGCATTTT.

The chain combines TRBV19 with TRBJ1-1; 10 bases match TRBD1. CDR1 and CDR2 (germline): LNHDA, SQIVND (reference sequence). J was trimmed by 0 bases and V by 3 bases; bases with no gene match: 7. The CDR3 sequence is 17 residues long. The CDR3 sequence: CASSIRAGTGVNTEAFF. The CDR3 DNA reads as TGTGCCAGTAGTATCAGGGCCGGGACAGGGGTGAACACTGAAGCTTTCTTT.

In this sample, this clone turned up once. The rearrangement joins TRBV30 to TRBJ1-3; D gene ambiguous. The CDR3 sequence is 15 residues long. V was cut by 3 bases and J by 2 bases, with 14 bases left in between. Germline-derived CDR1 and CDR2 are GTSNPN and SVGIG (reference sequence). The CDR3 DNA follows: TGTGCCTGGAGGGCCGGAGGAACGGCTGGAAACACCATATATTTT. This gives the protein CAWRAGGTAGNTIYF. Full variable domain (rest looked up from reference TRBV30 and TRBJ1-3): SQTIHQWPATLVQPVGSPLSLECTVEGTSNPNLYWYRQAAGRGLQLLFYSVGIGQISSEVPQNLSASRPQDRQFILSSKKLLLSDSGFYLCAWRAGGTAGNTIYFGEGSWLTVV.